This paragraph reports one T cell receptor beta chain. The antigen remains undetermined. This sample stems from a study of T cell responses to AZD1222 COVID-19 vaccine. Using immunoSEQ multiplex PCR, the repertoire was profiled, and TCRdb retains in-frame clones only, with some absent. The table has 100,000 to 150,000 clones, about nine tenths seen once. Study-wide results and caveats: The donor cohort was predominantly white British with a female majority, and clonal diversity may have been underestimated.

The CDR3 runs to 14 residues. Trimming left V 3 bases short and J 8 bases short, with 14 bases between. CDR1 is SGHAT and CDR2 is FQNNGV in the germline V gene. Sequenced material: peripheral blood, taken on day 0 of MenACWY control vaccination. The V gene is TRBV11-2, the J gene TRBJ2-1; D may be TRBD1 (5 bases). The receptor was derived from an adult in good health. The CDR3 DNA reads TGTGCCAGCAGCTTTAGGCAGGGTATCGATGAGCAGTTCTTC. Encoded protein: CASSFRQGIDEQFF.